These T cell receptor beta chains were read from a single sample in a study of T cells after yellow fever vaccination. In TCRdb, the 5' RACE reads were re-called with MiXCR into one record per CDR3 protein. The sample records roughly 340,000 distinct CDR3 sequences, roughly 4.3% being singletons. This specimen consisted of PBMCs, obtained 5 days after the yellow fever booster vaccination. Every receptor here comes from a man aged 18 to 29 who received the YFV17D yellow fever vaccine. The CDR3 runs from the conserved cysteine through the conserved F or W. Each record gives: J gene, CDR3 length, V gene, CDR3 protein.

J gene: TRBJ2-3; CDR3 length: 15; V gene: TRBV6-2/TRBV6-3; CDR3 protein: CASRRTSGGEDTQYF
J gene: TRBJ2-1; CDR3 length: 15; V gene: TRBV13; CDR3 protein: CASSRELAGYNEQFF
J gene: TRBJ2-5; CDR3 length: 14; V gene: TRBV7-2; CDR3 protein: CASSPLVAAETQYF
J gene: TRBJ1-6; CDR3 length: 14; V gene: TRBV27; CDR3 protein: CASSLGQGYSPLHF
J gene: TRBJ2-6; CDR3 length: 16; V gene: TRBV4-3; CDR3 protein: CASSQDVTPGANVLTF
J gene: TRBJ1-1; CDR3 length: 14; V gene: TRBV4-2; CDR3 protein: CASSPSWANTEAFF
J gene: TRBJ1-6; CDR3 length: 15; V gene: TRBV7-2; CDR3 protein: CASSRAATYNSPLHF
J gene: TRBJ2-2; CDR3 length: 14; V gene: TRBV5-4; CDR3 protein: CASSHSTTPGELFF
J gene: TRBJ2-1; CDR3 length: 14; V gene: TRBV10-3; CDR3 protein: CAISESPSINEQFF
J gene: TRBJ2-5; CDR3 length: 14; V gene: TRBV5-4; CDR3 protein: CASSLSDYQETQYF
J gene: TRBJ1-2; CDR3 length: 14; V gene: TRBV6-5; CDR3 protein: CASSYGAGAYGYTF
J gene: TRBJ1-6; CDR3 length: 14; V gene: TRBV20-1; CDR3 protein: CSAETGGYNSPLHF
J gene: TRBJ1-3; CDR3 length: 11; V gene: TRBV29-1; CDR3 protein: CSGYSGNTIYF
J gene: TRBJ2-1; CDR3 length: 15; V gene: TRBV7-2; CDR3 protein: CASNLGRGQYNEQFF
J gene: TRBJ1-3; CDR3 length: 16; V gene: TRBV20-1; CDR3 protein: CSARLRTFHGGNTIYF
J gene: TRBJ1-3; CDR3 length: 14; V gene: TRBV27; CDR3 protein: CASSRHISGNTIYF
J gene: TRBJ2-6; CDR3 length: 18; V gene: TRBV20-1; CDR3 protein: CSAKRPGEGNSGANVLTF
J gene: TRBJ1-1; CDR3 length: 11; V gene: TRBV24-1; CDR3 protein: CALRGGTEAFF
J gene: TRBJ1-3; CDR3 length: 11; V gene: TRBV12-3/TRBV12-4; CDR3 protein: CASSVGNTIYF
J gene: TRBJ2-2; CDR3 length: 17; V gene: TRBV3-1; CDR3 protein: CASSLTGALTNTGELFF
J gene: TRBJ2-5; CDR3 length: 19; V gene: TRBV6-2/TRBV6-3; CDR3 protein: CASSSPVLAGASYQETQYF
J gene: TRBJ2-3; CDR3 length: 15; V gene: TRBV27; CDR3 protein: CASSFPGGALDTQYF
J gene: TRBJ2-3; CDR3 length: 15; V gene: TRBV12-3/TRBV12-4; CDR3 protein: CASRPSGGRTDTQYF
J gene: TRBJ2-4; CDR3 length: 17; V gene: TRBV7-8; CDR3 protein: CASSLVTTEEAKNIQYF
J gene: TRBJ1-1; CDR3 length: 14; V gene: TRBV18; CDR3 protein: CASSLTDRDTEAFF
J gene: TRBJ1-3; CDR3 length: 15; V gene: TRBV7-8; CDR3 protein: CASSPPDFSGNTIYF
J gene: TRBJ2-1; CDR3 length: 16; V gene: TRBV6-2/TRBV6-3; CDR3 protein: CASSYRQGDSYNEQFF
J gene: TRBJ2-5; CDR3 length: 12; V gene: TRBV7-8; CDR3 protein: CASSLFRETQYF
J gene: TRBJ2-2; CDR3 length: 14; V gene: TRBV29-1; CDR3 protein: CSASGQGNTGELFF
J gene: TRBJ2-1; CDR3 length: 15; V gene: TRBV7-2; CDR3 protein: CASRSSGGAYNEQFF
J gene: TRBJ2-1; CDR3 length: 14; V gene: TRBV6-2/TRBV6-3; CDR3 protein: CASVVGGQDNEQFF
J gene: TRBJ1-1; CDR3 length: 16; V gene: TRBV7-8; CDR3 protein: CASSLGRGLTGTEAFF
J gene: TRBJ2-5; CDR3 length: 13; V gene: TRBV7-2; CDR3 protein: CASSSSGLGTQYF
J gene: TRBJ2-7; CDR3 length: 16; V gene: TRBV27; CDR3 protein: CASSPTPAGGPYEQYF
J gene: TRBJ1-1; CDR3 length: 14; V gene: TRBV7-9; CDR3 protein: CASSFGTAPSEAFF
J gene: TRBJ2-3; CDR3 length: 12; V gene: TRBV20-1; CDR3 protein: CSARVRTDTQYF
J gene: TRBJ2-3; CDR3 length: 17; V gene: TRBV11-2; CDR3 protein: CASSLGRVVAFTDTQYF
J gene: TRBJ1-1; CDR3 length: 16; V gene: TRBV5-1; CDR3 protein: CASSLVTGIMNTEAFF
J gene: TRBJ1-4; CDR3 length: 16; V gene: TRBV10-3; CDR3 protein: CASSWGQRATNEKLFF
J gene: TRBJ2-3; CDR3 length: 14; V gene: TRBV5-1; CDR3 protein: CASSQEGVADTQYF
J gene: TRBJ2-1; CDR3 length: 15; V gene: TRBV6-5; CDR3 protein: CASSASGQLYNEQFF
J gene: TRBJ2-1; CDR3 length: 15; V gene: TRBV15; CDR3 protein: CATVESGTGYNEQFF
J gene: TRBJ2-3; CDR3 length: 16; V gene: TRBV19; CDR3 protein: CASSIDAGGASDTQYF
J gene: TRBJ2-3; CDR3 length: 13; V gene: TRBV20-1; CDR3 protein: CSARDRFGDTQYF
J gene: TRBJ2-7; CDR3 length: 13; V gene: TRBV5-1; CDR3 protein: CASSSDSFYEQYF
J gene: TRBJ2-3; CDR3 length: 15; V gene: TRBV5-1; CDR3 protein: CASSLGDRATDTQYF